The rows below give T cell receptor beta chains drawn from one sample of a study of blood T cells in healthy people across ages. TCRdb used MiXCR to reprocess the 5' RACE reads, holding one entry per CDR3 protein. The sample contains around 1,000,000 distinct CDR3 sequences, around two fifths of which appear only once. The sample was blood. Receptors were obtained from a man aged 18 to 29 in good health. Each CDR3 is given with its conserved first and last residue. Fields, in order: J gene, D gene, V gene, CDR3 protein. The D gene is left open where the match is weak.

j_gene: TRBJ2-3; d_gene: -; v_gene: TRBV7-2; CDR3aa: CASSLVPLVGTDTQYF
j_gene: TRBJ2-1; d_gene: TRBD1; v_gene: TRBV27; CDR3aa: CATAPQGWSYNEQFF
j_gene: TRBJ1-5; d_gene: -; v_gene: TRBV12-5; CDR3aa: CASGLLQGLYSNQPQHF
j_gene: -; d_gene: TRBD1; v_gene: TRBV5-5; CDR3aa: CASSPASGTDYEQYF
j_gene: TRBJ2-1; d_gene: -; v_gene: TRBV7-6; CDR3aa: CASSLEFPQDDEQFF
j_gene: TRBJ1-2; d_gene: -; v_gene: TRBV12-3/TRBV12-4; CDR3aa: CASSSNEGRNGYTF
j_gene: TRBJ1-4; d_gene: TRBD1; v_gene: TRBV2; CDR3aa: CASIKGQGAQEKLFF
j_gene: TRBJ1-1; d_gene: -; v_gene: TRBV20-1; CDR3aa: CSARIGSRSEAFF
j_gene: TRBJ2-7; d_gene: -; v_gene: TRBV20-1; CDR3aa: CSARDSVGGYEQYF
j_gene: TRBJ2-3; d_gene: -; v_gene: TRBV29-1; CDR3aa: CSVETDPTDTQYF
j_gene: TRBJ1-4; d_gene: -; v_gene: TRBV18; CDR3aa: CASSPTATNEKLFF
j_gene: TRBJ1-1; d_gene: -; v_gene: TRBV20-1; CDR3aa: CSARSTGITEAFF
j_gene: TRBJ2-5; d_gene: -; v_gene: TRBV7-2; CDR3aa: CASSVNAAGLTETQYF
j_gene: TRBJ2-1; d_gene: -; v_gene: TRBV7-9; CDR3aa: CASSFPTASSYNEQFF
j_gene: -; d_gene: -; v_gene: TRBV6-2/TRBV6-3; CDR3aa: CTSSYLVGETQYF
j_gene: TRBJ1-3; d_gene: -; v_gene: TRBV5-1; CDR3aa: CASSMDGGNTIYF
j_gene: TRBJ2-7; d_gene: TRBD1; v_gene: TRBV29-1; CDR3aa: CSVGTGYEQYF
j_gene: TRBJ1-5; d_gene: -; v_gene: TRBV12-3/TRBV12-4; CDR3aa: CASSQGGKGNQPQHF
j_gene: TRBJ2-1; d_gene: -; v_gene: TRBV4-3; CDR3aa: CASSPGGSVSYNEQFF
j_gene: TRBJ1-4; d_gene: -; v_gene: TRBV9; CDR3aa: CASSGWPTNEKLFF
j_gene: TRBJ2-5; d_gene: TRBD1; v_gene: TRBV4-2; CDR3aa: CASSQADRAQETQYF
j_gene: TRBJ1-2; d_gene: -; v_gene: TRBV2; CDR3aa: CVSSMTDNYGYTF
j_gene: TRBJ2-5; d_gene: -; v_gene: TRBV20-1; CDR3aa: CSVQGQPNSSGTRLILYNEQYF
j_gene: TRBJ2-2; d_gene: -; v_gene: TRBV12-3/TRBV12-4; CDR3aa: CASAHLQTGFPGELFF
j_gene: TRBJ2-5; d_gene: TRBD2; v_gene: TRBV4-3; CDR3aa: CASSQGVAGSQETQYF
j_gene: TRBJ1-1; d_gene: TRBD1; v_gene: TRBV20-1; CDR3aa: CSASTGFEANTEAFF
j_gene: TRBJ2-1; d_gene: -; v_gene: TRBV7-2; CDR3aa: CASTMGRNEQFF
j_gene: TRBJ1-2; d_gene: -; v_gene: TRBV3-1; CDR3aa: CASSQDPSNYGYTF
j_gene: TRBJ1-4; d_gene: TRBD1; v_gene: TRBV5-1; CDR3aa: CASTQGGTNEKLFF
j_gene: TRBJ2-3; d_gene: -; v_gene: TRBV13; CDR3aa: CASSLPAPDTQYF
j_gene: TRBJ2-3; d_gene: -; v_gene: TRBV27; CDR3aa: CASSSLAVPMDTQYF
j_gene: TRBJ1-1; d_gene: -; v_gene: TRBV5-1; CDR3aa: CASSLAISPGADTEAFF
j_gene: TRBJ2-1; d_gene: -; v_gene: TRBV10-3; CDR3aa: CAISEWVAENKQFF
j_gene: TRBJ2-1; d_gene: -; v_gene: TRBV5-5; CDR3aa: CASSLVVGEYNEQFF
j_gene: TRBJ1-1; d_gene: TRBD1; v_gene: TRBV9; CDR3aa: CASSPGQGTTEAFF
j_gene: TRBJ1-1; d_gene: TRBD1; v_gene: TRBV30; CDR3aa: CAWRGDSYTEAFF
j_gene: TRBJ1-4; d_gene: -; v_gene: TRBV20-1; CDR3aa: CSASQNEKLFF
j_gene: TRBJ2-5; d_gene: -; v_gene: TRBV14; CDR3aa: CASSPIDRQETQYF
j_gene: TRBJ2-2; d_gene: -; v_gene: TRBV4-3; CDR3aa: CASSQDLIADRELFF
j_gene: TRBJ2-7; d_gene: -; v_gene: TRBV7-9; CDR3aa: CAGSFGFDGEQYF
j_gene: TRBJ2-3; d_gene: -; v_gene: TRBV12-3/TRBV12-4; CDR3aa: CASSSSFWRSTDTQYF
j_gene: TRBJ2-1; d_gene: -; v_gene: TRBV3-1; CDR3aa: CASMRRGASYNEQFF
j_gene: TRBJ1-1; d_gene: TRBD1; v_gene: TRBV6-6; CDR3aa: CASSTTGVFAEAFF
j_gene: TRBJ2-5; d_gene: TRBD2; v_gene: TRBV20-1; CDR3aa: CSAPPSGGNNEQYF
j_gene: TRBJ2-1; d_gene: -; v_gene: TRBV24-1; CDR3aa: CATSDPAGQHKNEQFF
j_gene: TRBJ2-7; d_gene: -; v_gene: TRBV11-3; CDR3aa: CASSLDPTRAYEQYF
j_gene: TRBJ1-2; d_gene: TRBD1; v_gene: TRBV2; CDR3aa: CASSYWTGGYGYTF
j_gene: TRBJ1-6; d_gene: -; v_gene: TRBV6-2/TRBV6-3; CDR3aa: CASSYGTSFSPPHF
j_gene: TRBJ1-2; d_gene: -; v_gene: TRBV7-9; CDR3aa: CASSSSRQKGYTF
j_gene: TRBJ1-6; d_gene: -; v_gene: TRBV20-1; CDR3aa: CSARRTASYNSPLHF
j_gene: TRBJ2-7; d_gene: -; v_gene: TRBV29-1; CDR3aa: CSVSQGSEQYF
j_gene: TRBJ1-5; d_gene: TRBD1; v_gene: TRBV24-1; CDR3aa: CATSDVTGGSNQPQHF
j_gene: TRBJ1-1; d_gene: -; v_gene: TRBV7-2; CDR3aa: CASSPRGAANTEAFF
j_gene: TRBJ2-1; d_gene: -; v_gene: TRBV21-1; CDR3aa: CASSTRPGSYNEQFF
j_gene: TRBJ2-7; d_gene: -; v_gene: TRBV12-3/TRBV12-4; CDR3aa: CASSERTVNYEQYF
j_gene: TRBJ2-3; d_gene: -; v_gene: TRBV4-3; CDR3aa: CASSQDRAVEDTDTQYF
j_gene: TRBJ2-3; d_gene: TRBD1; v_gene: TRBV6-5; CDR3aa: CASSYGTGQYTDTQYF
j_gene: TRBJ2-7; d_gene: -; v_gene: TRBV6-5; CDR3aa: CASQFTRGHEQYF
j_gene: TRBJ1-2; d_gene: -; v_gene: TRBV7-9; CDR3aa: CASSARSRGYGYTF